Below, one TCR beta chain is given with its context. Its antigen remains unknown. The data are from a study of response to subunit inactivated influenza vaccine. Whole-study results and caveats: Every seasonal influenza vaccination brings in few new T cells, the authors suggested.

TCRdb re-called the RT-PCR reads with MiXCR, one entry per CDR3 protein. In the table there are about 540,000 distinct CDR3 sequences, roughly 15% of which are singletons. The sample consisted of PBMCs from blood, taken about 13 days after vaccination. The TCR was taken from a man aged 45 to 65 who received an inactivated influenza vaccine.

The CDR3 here is CAISAGITDTQYF. DNA of the CDR3: TGTGCCATCAGTGCAGGGATCACAGATACGCAGTATTTT. This chain uses TRBV10-3 with TRBJ2-3, with a possible D match to TRBD1 (5 bases). V gave up 4 bases and J gave up 2 bases, with 7 bases separating them. The germline gives CDR1 ENHRY, CDR2 SYGVKD. The CDR3 spans 13 residues.